The 9 T cell receptor beta chains reported below all come from one sample, sequenced in a study of T cells after yellow fever vaccination. MiXCR, applied by TCRdb to the 5' RACE reads, yields one record per CDR3 protein. The table records under 400,000 distinct CDR3 sequences, around 10% of them present only once. The input for sequencing was PBMCs, taken on the day of the first yellow fever vaccination. The receptor source for this set is a man younger than 35 who received the YFV17D yellow fever vaccine.

This chain joins TRBV6-2 or TRBV6-3 and TRBJ1-5, with unresolved D. CDR1 MNHEY and CDR2 SVGEGT come from the germline V gene. There are 16 residues in the CDR3. V lost 0 bases to trimming and J lost 4 bases, with 13 bases between them. CDR3 sequence (DNA): TGTGCCAGCAGTTACTCCACGAGAATGGGGAATCAGCCCCAGCATTTT. Translation: CASSYSTRMGNQPQHF.

The J gene is TRBJ1-1, the V gene TRBV11-2, with D perhaps matching TRBD1 (6 bases). The germline V gene has CDR1 SGHAT and CDR2 FQNNGV. The CDR3 runs 14 residues. V lost 2 bases and J lost 12, with 19 bases in between. CDR3 loop: CASSLNSGETVTFF. Here the CDR3 DNA reads TGTGCCAGCAGCTTAAATTCAGGGGAGACGGTAACTTTCTTT.

The V and J genes are TRBV6-5 and TRBJ2-2; D remains ambiguous. This CDR3 comprises 16 residues. Trimming stripped 5 bases from V and 4 bases from J, with 17 bases between. CDR1 and CDR2 from the germline V gene are MNHEY and SVGAGI. CDR3 loop: CASSTTPPTLTGELFF. The CDR3 region has the DNA TGTGCCAGCAGTACTACCCCGCCAACCCTCACCGGGGAGCTGTTTTTT.

This clonotype was detected a few times. The rearrangement joins TRBV3-1 to TRBJ2-4; 9 nucleotides line up with TRBD1. The CDR3 has 14 amino acids. Germline V gene sequence: CDR1 LGHDT, CDR2 YNNKEL (reference sequence). Trimming at V came to 0 bases and at J to 6 bases, leaving 0 bases not matched to a gene. CDR3 in DNA: TGTGCCAGCAGCCAAGAGGGACAGGGAAACATTCAGTACTTC. This gives the protein CASSQEGQGNIQYF.

This clonotype was seen at least ten times. V gene TRBV20-1 combines with J gene TRBJ2-5; D is perhaps TRBD2 (6 bases). CDR3 size: 14 residues. Germline V gene lookup returns CDR1 DFQATT and CDR2 SNEGSKA (reference sequence). The V end lost 3 bases, the J end lost 2 bases, and 13 bases lay between the germline ends. CDR3 nucleotides: TGCAGTGCTAGGTCCGGGAGTCCACAAGAGACCCAGTACTTC. As protein: CSARSGSPQETQYF.

This clonotype was recorded a few times. This chain uses TRBV4-1 with TRBJ1-3, with D possibly being TRBD1 (5 bases). The length of the CDR3 is 16 residues. Trimming took 0 bases from V and 0 from J, leaving 9 bases between them. Looked up from germline, CDR1 is MGHRA and CDR2 is YSYEKL. The CDR3 DNA reads TGCGCCAGCAGCCAAGATAAGGGACTCTCTGGAAACACCATATATTTT. Its protein is CASSQDKGLSGNTIYF.

Only a few counts were recorded for this clonotype. This chain uses TRBV7-9 with TRBJ1-1, with D perhaps TRBD1 (6 bases). The V gene's germline CDR1 is SEHNR and CDR2 FQNEAQ (reference sequence). This CDR3 is built from 14 residues. Trimming took off 3 bases at V and 5 bases at J, with 13 bases between the two ends. CDR3 nucleotides: TGTGCCAGCAGCTTCGACAGGAGGGTAACTGAAGCTTTCTTT. Translating gives CASSFDRRVTEAFF.

This clonotype appeared a few times. This chain links TRBV20-1 with TRBJ1-1; D not certain. The CDR3 is 14 amino acids. V was trimmed by 6 bases and J by 4 bases, leaving 18 bases between them. CDR1 is DFQATT and CDR2 is SNEGSKA in the germline V gene (reference sequence). The CDR3: CSAPKRVGGTEAFF. The CDR3, as DNA: TGCAGTGCCCCTAAAAGGGTGGGTGGCACTGAAGCTTTCTTT.

In its sample, this clonotype was seen a few times. This rearrangement joins TRBV25-1 to TRBJ2-3, with TRBD1 matching 10 bases. This CDR3 spans 14 amino acids. Germline values: CDR1 MGHDK, CDR2 SYGVNS. The trim removed 6 bases at V and 3 bases at J, leaving 3 bases unmatched. The CDR3 loop is CASRRQGATDTQYF. The CDR3 nucleotides read TGTGCCAGCAGAAGACAGGGGGCTACAGATACGCAGTATTTT.